Below are 32 T cell receptor beta chains sequenced from a single sample in a study of read filtering for tumor transcriptome and immune sequencing. From 350 to 500 ng of RNA, a library with molecular barcoded alpha/delta and beta/gamma adaptors was made. TCRdb passed the reads through MiXCR, listing each CDR3 protein once. The table lists around 50,000 distinct CDR3 sequences, about 12% of them singletons. The sample consisted of a population of CD138-negative cells sorted from bone marrow. The receptors were gathered from a donor at least 40 years old with multiple myeloma.

This clonotype was observed a handful of times. A much larger clone lies one base from this, so it may be a read error. This chain links TRBV6-5 with TRBJ2-1; D remains unclear. The germline gives CDR1 MNHEY, CDR2 SVGAGI. The CDR3 is made up of 14 amino acids. CDR3 amino acids: CASSVGQSYNEQLF. CDR3 nucleotide sequence: TGTGCCAGCAGCGTTGGGCAGAGTTACAATGAGCAGCTCTTC.

The sample holds one count of this clonotype. A read error may explain this, as a much larger clone is one base away. The CDR3 sequence is CASSLQGYTEALF. CDR3 sequence (DNA): TGTGCCAGCAGCTTACAGGGGTACACTGAAGCTCTCTTT. The chain recombines TRBV11-2 with TRBJ1-1, with a possible D match to TRBD1 (6 bases). CDR3 length: 13 amino acids. The germline CDR1 and CDR2 sequences are SGHAT and FQNNGV. Full variable domain (rest looked up from reference TRBV11-2 and TRBJ1-1): EAGVAQSPRYKIIEKRQSVAFWCNPISGHATLYWYQQILGQGPKLLIQFQNNGVVDDSQLPKDRFSAERLKGVDSTLKIQPAKLEDSAVYLCASSLQGYTEALFGQGTRLTVV.

Ten or more counts support this clonotype. The V call is TRBV12-3 or TRBV12-4, the J call TRBJ1-1; TRBD1 might be the D (5 bases). The CDR3 has 14 amino acids. V was shortened by 5 bases and J by 6 bases, with 16 bases between the two germline ends. CDR3: CASSPWRGEAEAFF. The CDR3 DNA reads as TGTGCCAGCAGTCCCTGGCGGGGGGAGGCTGAAGCTTTCTTT.

About this clonotype itself: A much bigger clone sits one base away, suggesting this may be a read error. This rearrangement joins TRBV27 to TRBJ1-5; TRBD1 matches 7 bases. Germline CDR1 MNHEY, CDR2 SMNVEV (reference sequence). CDR3 length: 17 amino acids. In DNA, the CDR3 is TGTGCCAGCGGTTTAGAGGGACAGATAAATAGCAATCAGCCCCAGCATTTT. This codes for CASGLEGQINSNQPQHF.

This clonotype rates as large. The V gene is TRBV3-1, the J gene TRBJ2-1; D might be TRBD1 (6 bases). Per the germline V gene, CDR1 is LGHDT and CDR2 is YNNKEL (reference sequence). V lost 0 bases to trimming and J lost 6 bases, with 15 bases between them. This CDR3 is 16 amino acids long. The CDR3 coding sequence is TGTGCCAGCAGCCAAGACTCGGGCCTAGGGGGCAATGAGCAGTTCTTC. Translation gives CASSQDSGLGGNEQFF.

In its sample, this clonotype was seen many times. This rearrangement joins TRBV5-1 to TRBJ2-2; D assignment may be TRBD1 or TRBD2 (5 bases each). Germline CDR1 and CDR2: SGHRS and YFSETQ. This CDR3 has 15 amino acids. Deletions cut 3 bases from V and 1 base from J, with 10 bases between. The CDR3 nucleotides are TGCGCCAGCAGCTGGGGGACGGGGAACACCGGGGAGCTGTTTTTT. This sequence encodes CASSWGTGNTGELFF.

In its sample, this clonotype was seen many times. This rearrangement joins TRBV6-2 or TRBV6-3 to TRBJ2-5; D gene ambiguous. Deletions cut 6 bases from V and 4 bases from J, with 3 bases between. Germline V gene sequence: CDR1 MNHEY, CDR2 SVGEGT. The CDR3 runs 10 residues. This chain's CDR3 is CASRLETQYF. CDR3 bases: TGTGCCAGCAGGTTAGAGACCCAGTACTTC.

This clonotype occurred many times. The gene calls are TRBV12-3 or TRBV12-4 and TRBJ2-1; 7 bases match TRBD2. The CDR3 contains 16 residues. With V trimmed by 5 bases and J by 6 bases, 13 bases remained unmatched. The chain's CDR3 is CASSKQPAGPSNEQFF. The CDR3 bases are TGTGCCAGCAGTAAGCAGCCAGCGGGGCCCTCCAATGAGCAGTTCTTC.

Notes on this clonotype: A junction boundary mismatches the germline segment, possibly from a read error. The chain uses TRBV7-9 and TRBJ1-6, with TRBD1 as a possible D gene (5 bases). Germline CDR1 and CDR2: SEHNR and FQNEAQ (reference sequence). There are 16 residues in the CDR3. This CDR3 is CTSRPAPDRYNSPLHF. The CDR3 DNA sequence: TGTACCAGCAGGCCCGCCCCAGACAGATATAATTCACCCCTCCACTTT. Full variable domain (outside the CDR3, taken from reference TRBV7-9 and TRBJ1-6): DTGVSQNPRHKITKRGQNVTFRCDPISEHNRLYWYRQTLGQGPEFLTYFQNEAQLEKSRLLSDRFSAERPKGSFSTLEIQRTEQGDSAMYLCTSRPAPDRYNSPLHFGNGTRLTVT.

This clonotype has a handful of counts. A single base separates this from a much larger clone, so it may be a read error. The chain has TRBV12-3 or TRBV12-4 and TRBJ1-2; D gene unclear. The V and J ends lost 3 bases and 4 bases respectively, with 12 bases between them. The CDR3 loop spans 14 amino acids. The CDR3 bases are TGTGCCAGCAGTTTGAACTGCCAGATCTATGGCTACACCTTC. Translation gives CASSLNCQIYGYTF.

This clonotype has ten or more counts. The V and J genes are TRBV6-6 and TRBJ2-7; unclear D gene. Germline values: CDR1 MNHNY, CDR2 SVGAGI (reference sequence). The CDR3 covers 13 residues. Trimming pared 2 bases from V and 3 bases from J, leaving 8 bases between. The CDR3 protein is CASSYGHYYEQYF. The CDR3 coding sequence is TGTGCCAGCAGTTACGGCCACTACTACGAGCAGTACTTC.

The gene calls are TRBV7-9 and TRBJ1-1; perhaps TRBD1 as D (5 bases). Trimming left V 6 bases short and J 11 bases short, with 13 bases between. CDR1 is SEHNR and CDR2 is FQNEAQ in the germline V gene (reference sequence). The CDR3 consists of 11 residues. CDR3 region: CASRFAGSAFF. The CDR3 DNA reads as TGTGCCAGCAGGTTCGCAGGGAGCGCTTTCTTT.

This clonotype showed up many times. This chain uses TRBV7-9 with TRBJ2-2; D ambiguous. The CDR3 length is 15 residues. The germline V gene has CDR1 SEHNR and CDR2 FQNEAQ (reference sequence). The germline V and J ends were trimmed by 2 bases and 1 base, with 8 bases remaining between them. In DNA, the CDR3 is TGTGCCAGCAGCTTATTGGCTCAGAACACCGGGGAGCTGTTTTTT. Translation gives CASSLLAQNTGELFF.

This clonotype appeared many times. V gene TRBV11-2 combines with J gene TRBJ2-7; 9 bases line up with TRBD1. This CDR3 has 14 residues. With V trimmed by 6 bases and J by 4 bases, 7 bases remained unmatched. Looked up from germline, CDR1 is SGHAT and CDR2 is FQNNGV. CDR3 region: CASSLGTGQYEQYF. CDR3 nucleotide sequence: TGTGCCAGCAGTCTCGGGACAGGGCAATACGAGCAGTACTTC.

The DNA for the CDR3 is TGTGCCAGCAGTTTATTAGTCTACCAGCCCCAGCATTTT. It yields the protein CASSLLVYQPQHF. The J gene is TRBJ1-5, the V gene TRBV12-3 or TRBV12-4; D call uncertain. V shed 2 bases and J shed 7 bases, with 9 bases lying between them. CDR3 size: 13 residues.

This clonotype was observed at least ten times. The rearrangement uses TRBV4-1 and TRBJ1-1; unclear D gene. Deletions cut 1 base from V and 11 bases from J, with 17 bases between. CDR1 MGHRA and CDR2 YSYEKL come from the germline V gene. The CDR3 has 14 residues. CDR3 residues: CASSQAITVRYAFF. CDR3 sequence (DNA): TGCGCCAGCAGCCAAGCCATTACCGTACGGTACGCTTTCTTT.

On this clonotype itself: Relative to the germline gene, one junction end is altered; a read error may explain this. The rearrangement links TRBV2 to TRBJ1-5, with 7 bases aligning to TRBD1. Germline CDR1 reads SNHLY; CDR2 reads FYNNEI. The CDR3 consists of 17 residues. DNA for the CDR3: TGTGCCAGCAGTGAATTCAAGGGGGCACGGAGCAAACAGCCCCAGCATTTT. Translating it yields CASSEFKGARSKQPQHF. The entire variable domain, with the rest obtained from reference TRBV2 and TRBJ1-5, is as follows: EPEVTQTPSHQVTQMGQEVILRCVPISNHLYFYWYRQILGQKVEFLVSFYNNEISEKSEIFDDQFSVERPDGSNFTLKIRSTKLEDSAMYFCASSEFKGARSKQPQHFGDGTRLSIL.

This clonotype was recorded many times. The chain joins TRBV7-9 to TRBJ1-5; maybe TRBD1 (5 bases). The CDR3 covers 13 residues. Germline loops: CDR1 SEHNR, CDR2 FQNEAQ (reference sequence). Trimming stripped 8 bases from V and 2 bases from J, with 10 bases between. The CDR3 DNA reads TGTGCCAGCGCAGGGACCGGCAATCAGCCCCAGCATTTT. Translated: CASAGTGNQPQHF.

On this clonotype: This could be a read error, since a much larger clone is one nucleotide away. The chain combines TRBV11-2 with TRBJ1-1; tentative D call: TRBD1 (6 bases). The CDR3 sequence is 12 residues long. The germline V gene encodes CDR1 SGHAT and CDR2 FQNNGV. CDR3 DNA: TGTGCCAGCAGCCCAGGGGTCACTGGAGCTTTCTTT. This gives the protein CASSPGVTGAFF. Drawing the rest from reference TRBV11-2 and TRBJ1-1, the complete variable domain is EAGVAQSPRYKIIEKRQSVAFWCNPISGHATLYWYQQILGQGPKLLIQFQNNGVVDDSQLPKDRFSAERLKGVDSTLKIQPAKLEDSAVYLCASSPGVTGAFFGQGTRLTVV.

This clonotype was observed a handful of times. This clone may be a read error of a much larger clone one base away. The rearrangement uses TRBV7-3 and TRBJ2-1, with D maybe TRBD1 (5 bases). Germline-derived CDR1 and CDR2 are SGHTA and FQGTGA. The CDR3 extends over 15 amino acids. The CDR3 bases are TGTGCCAGCAGCTTTGACAGTAGCTCCCACAATGAGCAGTTCTTC. Translating it yields CASSFDSSSHNEQFF.

This clonotype was counted at least ten times. This chain links TRBV12-5 with TRBJ2-2; D ambiguous. The V gene's germline CDR1 is LGHNT and CDR2 FRNRAP. This CDR3 comprises 14 residues. V was pared by 5 bases and J by 2 bases, with 9 bases between. DNA for the CDR3: TGTGCTAGTGGTACAACAGTAAACACCGGGGAGCTGTTTTTT. Protein: CASGTTVNTGELFF.

About this clonotype: A read error may be the cause here, since a much bigger clone is one base away. The chain links TRBV9 to TRBJ2-7; unclear D gene. The CDR3 totals 14 residues. The V and J ends lost 4 bases and 1 base respectively, with 12 bases between them. Germline V gives CDR1 SGDLS, CDR2 YYNGEE. CDR3 loop: CASSIGYSSYEQYF. DNA for the CDR3: TGTGCCAGCAGCATAGGTTACAGTTCCTACGAGCAGTACTTC. Combining the CDR3 with reference TRBV9 and TRBJ2-7 gives the whole variable domain DSGVTQTPKHLITATGQRVTLRCSPRSGDLSVYWYQQSLDQGLQFLIQYYNGEERAKGNILERFSAQQFPDLHSELNLSSLELGDSALYFCASSIGYSSYEQYFGPGTRLTVT.

This clonotype was observed a handful of times. A read error is possible here, since a much larger clone lies one base away. This chain joins TRBV2 and TRBJ2-1; D is possibly TRBD2 (6 bases). Germline V gene sequence: CDR1 SNHLY, CDR2 FYNNEI. The CDR3 has 13 amino acids. This CDR3 reads CASREGRYNVQFF. The CDR3 nucleotides are TGTGCCAGCAGGGAGGGACGGTACAATGTGCAGTTCTTC.

This clonotype has ten or more counts. The V gene is TRBV20-1, the J gene TRBJ1-5, with TRBD1 identical over 8 bases. The CDR3 totals 17 residues. V lost 5 bases, J lost 1 base, and 13 bases stayed unmatched. CDR1 is DFQATT, CDR2 SNEGSKA, per germline (reference sequence). The CDR3 bases are TGCAGTGCTGGCCCCCTCGGACAGGGAGTGAGCAATCAGCCCCAGCATTTT. Protein: CSAGPLGQGVSNQPQHF.

This clonotype has at least ten counts. The J gene is TRBJ1-1, the V gene TRBV7-2; a weak D match, TRBD1 (5 bases). This CDR3 is 14 amino acids long. Trimming left V 1 base short and J 5 bases short, with 11 bases between. Germline V gene lookup returns CDR1 SGHTA and CDR2 FQGNSA. Here the CDR3 DNA reads TGTGCCAGCAGCTTAGTGGGGGGTCGGACTGAAGCTTTCTTT. Its translation is CASSLVGGRTEAFF.

There are many counts of this clonotype. The V call is TRBV7-2, the J call TRBJ2-1; 10 bases line up with TRBD1. Germline V gene sequence: CDR1 SGHTA, CDR2 FQGNSA. V was clipped by 6 bases and J by 7 bases; unmatched bases: 9. The CDR3 covers 15 residues. Here the CDR3 DNA reads TGTGCCAGCAGTCAAAGGCCGGGACAGGGGAATGAGCAGTTCTTC. Translated: CASSQRPGQGNEQFF.

On this clonotype itself: Given a far larger clone just one base away, this is likely a sequencing read error. The chain uses TRBV6-1 and TRBJ2-1, with TRBD2 as a possible D gene (5 bases). The V end lost 8 bases, the J end lost 7 bases, and 15 bases lay between the germline ends. Germline V gene sequence: CDR1 MNHNS, CDR2 SASEGT. This CDR3 is built from 13 residues. The CDR3 reads CASWIGGTNEQFF. In DNA, the CDR3 is TGTGCCAGCTGGATCGGAGGTACAAATGAGCAGTTCTTC.

The chain recombines TRBV19 with TRBJ2-2, with D unresolved. With 2 bases removed from V and 4 bases from J, the gap between germline ends came to 14 bases. Germline-derived CDR1 and CDR2 are LNHDA and SQIVND (reference sequence). The CDR3 runs 16 residues. The CDR3 reads CASSISQWLATGELFF. The CDR3 DNA reads as TGTGCCAGTAGTATATCCCAATGGCTGGCCACCGGGGAGCTGTTTTTT.

This clonotype was observed many times. The chain has TRBV18 and TRBJ2-4; weak D call: TRBD2 (5 bases). Trimming cost V 8 bases and J 1 base, with 21 bases left between them. The CDR3 consists of 17 residues. Germline V gene sequence: CDR1 KGHSH, CDR2 LQKENI. CDR3 in DNA: TGTGCCAGCCACAAGATCGGAGGCCAGCTTGCCAAAAACATTCAGTACTTC. Its protein product is CASHKIGGQLAKNIQYF.

This clonotype has just a few counts. A much larger clonotype is one base distant, so this may be a read error. The chain has TRBV29-1 and TRBJ2-7, with unresolved D. The CDR3 runs to 11 residues. CDR1 and CDR2 from the germline V gene are SQVTM and ANQGSEA. In DNA form, the CDR3 reads TGCAGCGCAGGAACCAACTACAAGCAGTACTTC. The encoded protein is CSAGTNYKQYF.

This clonotype was observed many times. The chain links TRBV6-1 to TRBJ2-5; the match to TRBD1 covers 10 bases. CDR1 MNHNS and CDR2 SASEGT come from the germline V gene. The CDR3 runs 16 residues. V was pared by 4 bases and J by 4 bases, with 9 bases of the junction left unmatched. The CDR3, as DNA: TGTGCCAGCAGTGGCCGACAGGGGGCTTCGGGAGAGACCCAGTACTTC. Encoded protein: CASSGRQGASGETQYF.

This clonotype was picked up many times. The gene calls are TRBV5-1 and TRBJ2-7; TRBD2 matches 11 bases. CDR3 size: 15 residues. From germline, CDR1 is SGHRS and CDR2 YFSETQ. Trimming cost V 5 bases and J 3 bases; bases outside gene matches: 7. The CDR3 DNA follows: TGCGCCAGCAGTTTTAGCGGGGGGGCCGTCTACGAGCAGTACTTC. Translation: CASSFSGGAVYEQYF.